One sample yielded the 28 T cell receptor beta chains listed below, sequenced in a study of CD8+ T cells in alopecia areata. RNA extraction and reverse transcription yielded cDNA as sequencing template. The protocol was immunoSEQ multiplex PCR, while the TCRdb copy is restricted to in-frame clones and leaves out a portion. Among about 91,000 clones listed, 35% to 50% were seen once. Material: CD4+ T cells sorted from blood. The receptors were sampled from a human donor with alopecia areata.

This clone was counted between two and nine times. The chain recombines TRBV4-1 with TRBJ1-5; D is unclear. This CDR3 spans 16 amino acids. V gave up 0 bases and J gave up 2 bases, with 11 bases separating them. CDR1 and CDR2 (germline): MGHRA, YSYEKL. The CDR3, as DNA: TGCGCCAGCAGCCAAGAAGACCCCCAGGGCAATCAGCCCCAGCATTTT. Encoded protein: CASSQEDPQGNQPQHF.

The chain joins TRBV30 to TRBJ2-1, with unresolved D. Trimming stripped 1 base from V and 5 bases from J, with 15 bases between. Germline assignment: CDR1 GTSNPN and CDR2 SVGIG (reference sequence). The CDR3 contains 15 residues. This chain's CDR3 is CAWSGSYRRNNEQFF. CDR3 DNA: TGTGCCTGGAGTGGGTCTTATAGGAGAAACAATGAGCAGTTCTTC.

The CDR3 region is CSVRGRNSYEQYF. The CDR3, as DNA: TGCAGCGTAAGGGGACGGAACTCCTACGAGCAGTACTTC. The rearrangement uses TRBV29-1 and TRBJ2-7; D could derive from TRBD1 or TRBD2 (5 bases each). The V end was cut by 6 bases, the J end by 0 bases, with 12 bases between. Germline-derived CDR1 and CDR2 are SQVTM and ANQGSEA. This CDR3 region has 13 residues.

The chain joins TRBV23-1 to TRBJ1-5; tentatively, D is TRBD1 (6 bases). Being an ORF, TRBV23-1 has a function that is uncertain. This CDR3 is built from 14 residues. V lost 6 bases and J lost 4, with 13 bases in between. The CDR3 DNA reads as TGCGCCAGCAGCCAGGGGATCCAGAATCAGCCCCAGCATTTT. Amino acid sequence: CASSQGIQNQPQHF.

The sample holds a few counts of this clone. The chain joins TRBV7-8 to TRBJ2-5; the D gene is possibly TRBD2 (7 bases). The CDR3 runs 14 residues. V was cut by 1 base and J by 5 bases, with 11 bases left in between. The germline V gene encodes CDR1 SGHVS and CDR2 FQNEAQ. CDR3 sequence: CASSLEGGPETQYF. The CDR3 nucleotides are TGTGCCAGCAGCTTAGAGGGGGGGCCGGAGACCCAGTACTTC.

The chain employs TRBV5-1 and TRBJ2-5; D remains ambiguous. The CDR3 has 12 amino acids. The V and J ends lost 4 bases and 1 base respectively, with 5 bases between them. Germline values: CDR1 SGHRS, CDR2 YFSETQ. DNA for the CDR3: TGCGCCAGCAGCATCCTCCAAGAGACCCAGTACTTC. Its translation is CASSILQETQYF.

The CDR3: CSVGMAPQETQYF. The CDR3 nucleotides read TGCAGCGTTGGCATGGCTCCCCAAGAGACCCAGTACTTC. This sequence joins TRBV29-1 and TRBJ2-5; no firm D call. The CDR3 has 13 amino acids. The V gene lost 4 bases and the J gene lost 1 base, with 10 bases spanning the gap. Germline CDR1 and CDR2: SQVTM and ANQGSEA.

Only a few counts were recorded for this clone. The chain recombines TRBV29-1 with TRBJ2-2, with 7 bases matching TRBD2. The germline CDR1 and CDR2 sequences are SQVTM and ANQGSEA. The V gene end was trimmed by 0 bases and the J gene end by 6 bases; junction bases not matched to a gene: 1. CDR3 length: 13 residues. CDR3 sequence (DNA): TGCAGCGTTGAAGAAACTAGCGCCGGGGAGCTGTTTTTT. Protein: CSVEETSAGELFF.

The rearrangement joins TRBV7-2 to TRBJ2-7; D unclear. The V end was cut by 4 bases, the J end by 3 bases, with 19 bases between. Germline-derived CDR1 and CDR2 are SGHTA and FQGNSA. The length of the CDR3 is 16 residues. The CDR3, as DNA: TGTGCCAGCAGCTACCTTTGGACGCTTACCCACTACGAGCAGTACTTC. As protein: CASSYLWTLTHYEQYF.

This clone came up a few times. The chain links TRBV2 to TRBJ2-1; the D gene is possibly TRBD1 (6 bases). This CDR3 comprises 13 residues. Germline CDR1 is SNHLY and CDR2 is FYNNEI. V was pared by 4 bases and J by 7 bases, with 11 bases between. CDR3 bases: TGTGCCAGCAGTGGGGGTAGGGGGAATGAGCAGTTCTTC. Translated: CASSGGRGNEQFF.

This rearrangement joins TRBV9 to TRBJ1-2, with D possibly being TRBD1 (5 bases). V was trimmed by 2 bases and J by 7 bases, leaving 12 bases between them. The V gene's germline CDR1 is SGDLS and CDR2 YYNGEE. CDR3 length: 13 residues. CDR3 protein: CASSVDSFGGYTF. CDR3 in DNA: TGTGCCAGCAGCGTTGACAGTTTCGGTGGCTACACCTTC.

The sample holds a few counts of this clone. V is TRBV7-9 and J is TRBJ2-3; 8 bases match TRBD2. The CDR3 has 15 residues. The trim removed 5 bases at V and 6 bases at J, leaving 10 bases unmatched. The germline gives CDR1 SEHNR, CDR2 FQNEAQ (reference sequence). The CDR3 DNA sequence: TGTGCCAGCAGCACAGTAGCGGGGAGGTTGGATACGCAGTATTTT. Protein product: CASSTVAGRLDTQYF. Full variable domain (missing parts from reference TRBV7-9 and TRBJ2-3): DTGVSQNPRHKITKRGQNVTFRCDPISEHNRLYWYRQTLGQGPEFLTYFQNEAQLEKSRLLSDRFSAERPKGSFSTLEIQRTEQGDSAMYLCASSTVAGRLDTQYFGPGTRLTVL.

This clone was seen more than once but under ten times. The J gene is TRBJ1-1, the V gene TRBV29-1; D is unclear. Germline assignment: CDR1 SQVTM and CDR2 ANQGSEA. The CDR3 sequence is 13 residues long. V was shortened by 3 bases and J by 4 bases, with 12 bases between the two germline ends. In nucleotides, the CDR3 is TGCAGCGTTGAGTCCCTCCTAGGCACTGAAGCTTTCTTT. Encoded protein: CSVESLLGTEAFF. The variable domain in full, with the rest retrieved from reference TRBV29-1 and TRBJ1-1, is SAVISQKPSRDICQRGTSLTIQCQVDSQVTMMFWYRQQPGQSLTLIATANQGSEATYESGFVIDKFPISRPNLTFSTLTVSNMSPEDSSIYLCSVESLLGTEAFFGQGTRLTVV.

This chain connects TRBV28 to TRBJ2-1; D unclear. The CDR3 totals 14 residues. Germline-derived CDR1 and CDR2 are MDHEN and SYDVKM. Trimming removed 2 bases from V and 5 bases from J, with 10 bases in between. CDR3 region: CASSLGVRNNEQFF. CDR3 bases: TGTGCCAGCAGTTTAGGGGTCAGGAACAATGAGCAGTTCTTC. The full variable domain, completed using reference TRBV28 and TRBJ2-1, is DVKVTQSSRYLVKRTGEKVFLECVQDMDHENMFWYRQDPGLGLRLIYFSYDVKMKEKGDIPEGYSVSREKKERFSLILESASTNQTSMYLCASSLGVRNNEQFFGPGTRLTVL.

The chain employs TRBV30 and TRBJ1-1; D perhaps matches TRBD1 (5 bases). The germline V gene encodes CDR1 GTSNPN and CDR2 SVGIG (reference sequence). V lost 5 bases and J lost 1, with 8 bases in between. The CDR3 extends over 12 amino acids. CDR3 in DNA: TGTGCCTGGGACAGCTCGAACACTGAAGCTTTCTTT. It codes for CAWDSSNTEAFF. Filled out from reference TRBV30 and TRBJ1-1, the complete variable domain reads SQTIHQWPATLVQPVGSPLSLECTVEGTSNPNLYWYRQAAGRGLQLLFYSVGIGQISSEVPQNLSASRPQDRQFILSSKKLLLSDSGFYLCAWDSSNTEAFFGQGTRLTVV.

This clone was seen only a few times. The chain joins TRBV15 to TRBJ2-1; maybe TRBD1 (5 bases). Trimming pared 11 bases from V and 10 bases from J, leaving 9 bases between. This CDR3 has 9 amino acids. CDR1 is LNHNV, CDR2 YYDKDF, per germline (reference sequence). The CDR3 DNA follows: TGTGCCCCGAACAGGGAGCAGTTCTTC. This sequence encodes CAPNREQFF.

This chain joins TRBV5-1 and TRBJ1-1; 7 nucleotides match TRBD1. The V gene end was trimmed by 0 bases and the J gene end by 1 base; junction bases not matched to a gene: 6. The CDR3 has 16 amino acids. The germline V gene has CDR1 SGHRS and CDR2 YFSETQ. The DNA for the CDR3 is TGCGCCAGCAGCTTGGGGCCGGGACAGCAGAACACTGAAGCTTTCTTT. Translated: CASSLGPGQQNTEAFF.

This sequence joins TRBV30 and TRBJ2-1; 8 nucleotides match TRBD2. V shed 3 bases, J shed 4 bases, and the junction held 2 bases outside the gene matches. The CDR3 runs 13 residues. Germline CDR1 GTSNPN, CDR2 SVGIG (reference sequence). CDR3 DNA sequence: TGTGCCTGGAGGGGCGGGAGGTACAATGAGCAGTTCTTC. It translates to CAWRGGRYNEQFF. Supplemented by reference TRBV30 and TRBJ2-1, the full variable domain reads SQTIHQWPATLVQPVGSPLSLECTVEGTSNPNLYWYRQAAGRGLQLLFYSVGIGQISSEVPQNLSASRPQDRQFILSSKKLLLSDSGFYLCAWRGGRYNEQFFGPGTRLTVL.

Ten or more counts support this clone. The V and J genes are TRBV7-9 and TRBJ1-2, with a tentative D call TRBD1 (6 bases). CDR1 is SEHNR and CDR2 is FQNEAQ in the germline V gene (reference sequence). The CDR3 has 14 residues. Trimming pared 3 bases from V and 4 bases from J, leaving 12 bases between. The CDR3 here is CASSFSGQTYGYTF. CDR3 bases: TGTGCCAGCAGCTTCTCCGGACAGACCTATGGCTACACCTTC.

With respect to this clone: Other DNA sequences in this specimen translate into the identical CDR3. The chain joins TRBV28 to TRBJ2-7; D uncertain. Germline V gene sequence: CDR1 MDHEN, CDR2 SYDVKM. Deletions cut 8 bases from V and 4 bases from J, with 9 bases between. The CDR3 loop spans 11 amino acids. CDR3 nucleotide sequence: TGTGCCAGCTCCCGGCAATACGAGCAGTACTTC. Amino acids: CASSRQYEQYF.

The chain couples TRBV2 to TRBJ1-1, with D possibly being TRBD1 (6 bases). Looked up from germline, CDR1 is SNHLY and CDR2 is FYNNEI. CDR3 size: 14 residues. V gave up 2 bases and J gave up 2 bases, with 9 bases separating them. CDR3: CASSENRDNTEAFF. The CDR3 region has the DNA TGTGCCAGCAGTGAAAACAGGGATAACACTGAAGCTTTCTTT.

In its sample, this clone was seen a few times. V and J are TRBV7-9 and TRBJ2-7, with D perhaps TRBD2 (5 bases). CDR1 and CDR2 (germline): SEHNR, FQNEAQ (reference sequence). V lost 2 bases to trimming and J lost 8 bases, with 13 bases between them. CDR3 length equals 13 residues. The CDR3 reads CASSLQMGVQQYF. Written as DNA, the CDR3 is TGTGCCAGCAGCTTACAGATGGGAGTGCAGCAGTACTTC. Full variable domain (missing parts from reference TRBV7-9 and TRBJ2-7): DTGVSQNPRHKITKRGQNVTFRCDPISEHNRLYWYRQTLGQGPEFLTYFQNEAQLEKSRLLSDRFSAERPKGSFSTLEIQRTEQGDSAMYLCASSLQMGVQQYFGPGTRLTVT.

This clone turned up a few times. The chain has TRBV29-1 and TRBJ2-3; D gene ambiguous. The germline V gene encodes CDR1 SQVTM and CDR2 ANQGSEA. V lost 8 bases and J lost 0, with 12 bases in between. CDR3 length: 13 residues. The CDR3 region has the DNA TGCAGCTTGTGGCTGACTAGCACAGATACGCAGTATTTT. This translates into CSLWLTSTDTQYF.

The chain recombines TRBV2 with TRBJ1-5, with D possibly being TRBD1 (5 bases). The V end was cut by 7 bases, the J end by 6 bases, with 13 bases between. The CDR3 has 13 residues. From germline, CDR1 is SNHLY and CDR2 FYNNEI. The CDR3 here is CASKEGWFQPQHF. CDR3 coding DNA: TGTGCCAGCAAGGAGGGGTGGTTTCAGCCCCAGCATTTT.

The chain recombines TRBV18 with TRBJ2-7; no clear D gene. This CDR3 has 14 residues. Germline CDR1 is KGHSH and CDR2 is LQKENI. Between the trimmed V and J ends, which lost 2 bases and 4 bases, there was a span of 12 bases. CDR3 nucleotide sequence: TGTGCCAGCTCACCATTGGAAGGTGCTTACGAGCAGTACTTC. Protein product: CASSPLEGAYEQYF.

This clone appeared a single time. V gene TRBV30 combines with J gene TRBJ1-2; D not certain. Trimming removed 1 base at V and 3 bases at J, with 9 bases between. The CDR3 has 13 residues. Per germline, CDR1 GTSNPN and CDR2 SVGIG (reference sequence). CDR3 protein: CAWSGGRDYGYTF. The DNA of the CDR3 is TGTGCCTGGAGTGGAGGCAGAGACTATGGCTACACCTTC.

This clone was counted a few times. This chain links TRBV28 with TRBJ1-5, with D perhaps matching TRBD1 (5 bases). Germline V gene data show CDR1 as MDHEN and CDR2 as SYDVKM. V lost 3 bases and J lost 1, with 13 bases in between. The CDR3 runs to 16 residues. Here the CDR3 DNA reads TGTGCCAGCAGTTTCCTCCAGGGAAAAAGCAATCAGCCCCAGCATTTT. Translation: CASSFLQGKSNQPQHF.

This clone has just a few counts. The chain is built from TRBV28 and TRBJ1-2, with a possible D match to TRBD1 (5 bases). V lost 2 bases and J 6 bases, leaving 7 bases between the germline ends. The germline V gene encodes CDR1 MDHEN and CDR2 SYDVKM. The CDR3 has 12 amino acids. CDR3 sequence (DNA): TGTGCCAGCAGTTTAGTGGGGGATGGCTACACCTTC. Its translation: CASSLVGDGYTF.